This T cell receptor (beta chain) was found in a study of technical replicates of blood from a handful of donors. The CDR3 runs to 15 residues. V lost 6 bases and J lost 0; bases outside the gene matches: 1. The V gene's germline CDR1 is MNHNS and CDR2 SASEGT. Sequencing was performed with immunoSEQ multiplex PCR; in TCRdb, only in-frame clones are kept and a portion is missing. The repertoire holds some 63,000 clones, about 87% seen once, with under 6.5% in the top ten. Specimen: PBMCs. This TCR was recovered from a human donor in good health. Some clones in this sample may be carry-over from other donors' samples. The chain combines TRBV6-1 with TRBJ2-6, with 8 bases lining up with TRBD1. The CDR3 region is CASRTGGSGANVLTF. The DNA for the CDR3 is TGTGCCAGCAGAACAGGGGGCTCTGGGGCCAACGTCCTGACTTTC.